This T cell receptor beta chain appears in the sequencing data of a study of T-cell memory formation after mild COVID-19. MiXCR, run by TCRdb on the 5' RACE reads, gives a single entry per CDR3 protein. The repertoire holds roughly 480,000 distinct CDR3 sequences, with about 23% as singletons. Deletions cut 0 bases from V and 3 bases from J, with 24 bases between. This CDR3 comprises 19 residues. Germline CDR1 is MGHRA and CDR2 is YSYEKL. The sample was PBMCs or a T cell subset sorted from them (not recorded which). This sequence was found in an adult woman who had mild COVID-19 (a few samples of this study predate the infection). Cell type and time point are not known. The V and J genes are TRBV4-1 and TRBJ2-7; D is possibly TRBD1 (5 bases). CDR3 protein: CASSQDPLPRGYRGYEQYF. For the CDR3, the DNA is TGCGCCAGCAGCCAAGATCCCCTTCCTAGAGGCTATAGGGGCTACGAGCAGTACTTC.